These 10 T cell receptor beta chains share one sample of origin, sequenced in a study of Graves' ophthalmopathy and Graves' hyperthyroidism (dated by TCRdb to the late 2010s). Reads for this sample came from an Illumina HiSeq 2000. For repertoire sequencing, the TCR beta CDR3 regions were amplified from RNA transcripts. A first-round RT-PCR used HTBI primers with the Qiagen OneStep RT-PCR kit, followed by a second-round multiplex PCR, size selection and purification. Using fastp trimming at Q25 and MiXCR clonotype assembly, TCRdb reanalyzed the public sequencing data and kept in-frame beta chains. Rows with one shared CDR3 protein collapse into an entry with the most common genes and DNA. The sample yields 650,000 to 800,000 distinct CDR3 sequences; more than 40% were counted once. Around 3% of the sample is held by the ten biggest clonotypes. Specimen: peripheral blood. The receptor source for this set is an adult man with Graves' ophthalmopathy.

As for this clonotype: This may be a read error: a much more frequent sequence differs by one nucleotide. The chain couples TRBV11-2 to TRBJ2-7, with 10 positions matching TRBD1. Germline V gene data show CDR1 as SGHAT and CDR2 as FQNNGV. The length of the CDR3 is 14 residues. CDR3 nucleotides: TGTGCCGGCAGTGTCGGGACAGGGGAGTCCGAGCAGTACTTC. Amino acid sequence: CAGSVGTGESEQYF. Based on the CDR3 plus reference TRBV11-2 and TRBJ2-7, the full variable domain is EAGVAQSPRYKIIEKRQSVAFWCNPISGHATLYWYQQILGQGPKLLIQFQNNGVVDDSQLPKDRFSAERLKGVDSTLKIQPAKLEDSAVYLCAGSVGTGESEQYFGPGTRLTVT.

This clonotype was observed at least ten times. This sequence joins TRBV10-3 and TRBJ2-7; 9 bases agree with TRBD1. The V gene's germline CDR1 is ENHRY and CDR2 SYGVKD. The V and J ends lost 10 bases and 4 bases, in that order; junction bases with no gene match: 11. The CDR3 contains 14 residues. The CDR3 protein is CATSATGGPYEQYF. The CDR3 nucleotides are TGTGCCACCTCGGCCACAGGGGGCCCTTACGAGCAGTACTTC.

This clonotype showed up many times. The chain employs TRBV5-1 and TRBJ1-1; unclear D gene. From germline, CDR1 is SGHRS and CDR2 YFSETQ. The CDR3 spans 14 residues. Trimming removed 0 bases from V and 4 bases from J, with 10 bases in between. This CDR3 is CASSLEEGFTEAFF. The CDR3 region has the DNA TGCGCCAGCAGCTTGGAGGAGGGCTTCACTGAAGCTTTCTTT.

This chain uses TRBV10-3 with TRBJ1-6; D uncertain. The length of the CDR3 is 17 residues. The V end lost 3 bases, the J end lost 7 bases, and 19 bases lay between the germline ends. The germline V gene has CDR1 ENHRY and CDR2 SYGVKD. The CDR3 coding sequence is TGTGCCATCAGTGATTCGAACACCGGGGAGCTGAATTCACCCCTCCACTTT. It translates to CAISDSNTGELNSPLHF.

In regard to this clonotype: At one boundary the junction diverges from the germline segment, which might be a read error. The CDR3 loop is CASSYSRRELTYEQYF. For the CDR3, the DNA is TGTGCCAGCAGTTACTCGAGGAGGGAGCTCACCTACGAGCAGTACTTC. The chain has TRBV10-3 and TRBJ2-7; maybe TRBD2 (6 bases). The V gene's germline CDR1 is ENHRY and CDR2 SYGVKD. There are 16 residues in the CDR3.

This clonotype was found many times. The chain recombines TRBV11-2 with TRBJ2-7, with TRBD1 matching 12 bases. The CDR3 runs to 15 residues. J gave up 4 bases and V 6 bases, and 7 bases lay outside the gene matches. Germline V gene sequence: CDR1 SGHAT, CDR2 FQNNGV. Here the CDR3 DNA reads TGTGCCAGCAGAAGCGGGGACAGGGGGCTGTACGAGCAGTACTTC. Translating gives CASRSGDRGLYEQYF. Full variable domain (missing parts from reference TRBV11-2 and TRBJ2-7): EAGVAQSPRYKIIEKRQSVAFWCNPISGHATLYWYQQILGQGPKLLIQFQNNGVVDDSQLPKDRFSAERLKGVDSTLKIQPAKLEDSAVYLCASRSGDRGLYEQYFGPGTRLTVT.

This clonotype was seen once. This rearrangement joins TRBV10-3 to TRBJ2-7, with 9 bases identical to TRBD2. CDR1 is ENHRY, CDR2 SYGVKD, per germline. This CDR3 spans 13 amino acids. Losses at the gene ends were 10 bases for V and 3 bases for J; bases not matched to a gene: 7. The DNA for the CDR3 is TGTGCCAGCGGGGCTAGCGGGGACTACGAGCAGTACTTC. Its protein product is CASGASGDYEQYF.

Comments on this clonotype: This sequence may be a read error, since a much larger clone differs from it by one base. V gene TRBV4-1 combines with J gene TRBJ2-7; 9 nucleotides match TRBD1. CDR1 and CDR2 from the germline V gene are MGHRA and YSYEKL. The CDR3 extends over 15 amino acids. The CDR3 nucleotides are TGTGCCAGCAGCCATACCGGGACAGGGTGCTACGAGCAGTACTTC. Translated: CASSHTGTGCYEQYF.

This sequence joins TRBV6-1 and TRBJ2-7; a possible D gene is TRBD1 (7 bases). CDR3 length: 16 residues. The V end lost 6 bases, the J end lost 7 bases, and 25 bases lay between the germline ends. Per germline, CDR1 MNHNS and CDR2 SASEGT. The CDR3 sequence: CASSSLRDHQGGEQYF. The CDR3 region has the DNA TGTGCCAGCAGCTCCCTCCGGGACCACCAGGGGGGAGAGCAGTACTTC.

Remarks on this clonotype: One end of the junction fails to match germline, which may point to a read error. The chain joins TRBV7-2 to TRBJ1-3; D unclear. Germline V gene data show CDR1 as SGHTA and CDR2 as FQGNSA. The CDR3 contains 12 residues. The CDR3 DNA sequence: TGTGCCAGCAGCCAAGTGGGAAGCACCATATATTTT. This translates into CASSQVGSTIYF.